The next 32 T cell receptor beta chains were all read from a single sample in a study of T cell responses to AZD1222 COVID-19 vaccine. Sequencing used immunoSEQ multiplex PCR; TCRdb keeps in-frame clones, though not all of them. The repertoire includes some 22,000 clones, 82% of them detected once, and about 43% sits in the top ten. Sequenced here: peripheral blood, sampled on day 0 of AZD1222 vaccination. These receptors originate from an adult in good health.

J is TRBJ2-1 and V is TRBV30; weak D call: TRBD1 (5 bases). The CDR3 has 12 amino acids. Germline CDR1 reads GTSNPN; CDR2 reads SVGIG (reference sequence). Trimming took off 0 bases at V and 5 bases at J, with 5 bases between the two ends. CDR3 protein: CAWSVGDNEQFF. In DNA form, the CDR3 reads TGTGCCTGGAGTGTAGGGGACAATGAGCAGTTCTTC.

The chain is built from TRBV6-2 or TRBV6-3 and TRBJ2-7; D remains unclear. The CDR3 contains 13 residues. Germline V gene sequence: CDR1 MNHEY, CDR2 SVGEGT. Trimming removed 1 base at V and 1 base at J, with 5 bases between. CDR3 residues: CASSYLGSYEQYF. CDR3 nucleotide sequence: TGTGCCAGCAGTTACTTGGGTTCCTACGAGCAGTACTTC.

V gene TRBV9 combines with J gene TRBJ2-5, with TRBD1 matching 9 bases. CDR1 is SGDLS, CDR2 YYNGEE, per germline. CDR3 size: 16 residues. The trim removed 2 bases at V and 4 bases at J, leaving 9 bases unmatched. The CDR3 DNA reads as TGTGCCAGCAGCGTCAACCCGGGACAGGGAGGAGAGACCCAGTACTTC. Amino acids: CASSVNPGQGGETQYF. Together with reference TRBV9 and TRBJ2-5, the CDR3 gives the full variable domain: DSGVTQTPKHLITATGQRVTLRCSPRSGDLSVYWYQQSLDQGLQFLIQYYNGEERAKGNILERFSAQQFPDLHSELNLSSLELGDSALYFCASSVNPGQGGETQYFGPGTRLLVL.

This clone was detected only once. The chain links TRBV28 to TRBJ2-5, with D unresolved. Germline V gene data show CDR1 as MDHEN and CDR2 as SYDVKM. Trimming took 5 bases from V and 5 from J, leaving 9 bases between them. The CDR3 has 12 residues. CDR3 nucleotides: TGTGCCAGCAGTATGGGGTGGGAGACCCAGTACTTC. Encoded protein: CASSMGWETQYF.

A remark on this clone: The same CDR3 can be traced to other DNA sequences in this sample. V is TRBV28 and J is TRBJ2-7; D gene unclear. The CDR3 contains 11 residues. The V gene's germline CDR1 is MDHEN and CDR2 SYDVKM. The ends were cut back, 3 bases at V and 4 bases at J, with 4 bases in the middle. The DNA of the CDR3 is TGTGCCAGCAGTTTTGAGTACGAGCAGTACTTC. This translates into CASSFEYEQYF.

The chain has TRBV30 and TRBJ1-6, with no clear D. The CDR3 is 13 amino acids. The germline gives CDR1 GTSNPN, CDR2 SVGIG (reference sequence). V was trimmed by 0 bases and J by 7 bases, leaving 7 bases between them. The CDR3 loop is CAWSVWQNSPLHF. The CDR3 bases are TGTGCCTGGAGTGTATGGCAGAATTCACCCCTCCACTTT.

The DNA of the CDR3 is TGTGCCAGCAGTCCCCTGGGGGCCAACGTCCTGACTTTC. Its translation: CASSPLGANVLTF. V gene TRBV3-1 (or the pseudogene TRBV3-2) combines with J gene TRBJ2-6; D remains ambiguous. This CDR3 comprises 13 residues. Between the trimmed V and J ends, which lost 6 bases and 4 bases, there was a span of 7 bases. In germline, CDR1 is LGHDT, CDR2 YNNKEL (reference sequence).

The chain uses TRBV5-6 and TRBJ1-5; 9 bases fit TRBD1. V gave up 4 bases and J gave up 4 bases; unmatched junction bases: 9. Germline V gene data show CDR1 as SGHDT and CDR2 as YYEEEE. This CDR3 spans 16 amino acids. This chain's CDR3 is CASSLTGTGSNQPQHF. Written as DNA, the CDR3 is TGTGCCAGCAGCCTGACCGGGACAGGGTCGAATCAGCCCCAGCATTTT.

The V call is TRBV3-1 (or the pseudogene TRBV3-2), the J call TRBJ2-5; D might be TRBD2 (6 bases). Germline assignment: CDR1 LGHDT and CDR2 YNNKEL (reference sequence). The CDR3 runs to 16 residues. The germline V and J ends were trimmed by 1 base and 4 bases, with 16 bases remaining between them. The CDR3 reads CASSQGTAWEVETQYF. DNA of the CDR3: TGTGCCAGCAGCCAAGGAACAGCGTGGGAGGTAGAGACCCAGTACTTC.

This sequence joins TRBV5-6 and TRBJ1-1; TRBD1 agrees at 9 bases. CDR3 length: 16 amino acids. Germline V lookup: CDR1 SGHDT, CDR2 YYEEEE. Germline trimming cut 4 bases from V and 0 bases from J; bases unmatched to any gene: 7. CDR3 sequence: CASSQGQGMVNTEAFF. The CDR3 region has the DNA TGTGCCAGCAGCCAGGGACAGGGAATGGTGAACACTGAAGCTTTCTTT.

V usage is TRBV29-1 and J usage is TRBJ2-2; 7 bases line up with TRBD1. The CDR3 length is 14 residues. Trimming removed 5 bases from V and 0 bases from J; junction bases left unmatched: 3. CDR1 is SQVTM and CDR2 is ANQGSEA in the germline V gene. This chain's CDR3 is CSVNGQANTGELFF. The DNA of the CDR3 is TGCAGCGTTAATGGACAGGCGAACACCGGGGAGCTGTTTTTT.

The chain joins TRBV12-3 or TRBV12-4 to TRBJ1-1; D not resolved. Trimming cost V 5 bases and J 7 bases, with 14 bases left between them. This CDR3 spans 13 amino acids. The CDR3 coding sequence is TGTGCCAGCAGTCCGCACGAGGTGGATGAAGCTTTCTTT. It yields the protein CASSPHEVDEAFF.

The chain links TRBV29-1 to TRBJ1-2, with D tentatively TRBD1 (5 bases). The germline V gene encodes CDR1 SQVTM and CDR2 ANQGSEA. This CDR3 spans 13 amino acids. V was cut by 7 bases and J by 7 bases, with 19 bases left in between. CDR3 sequence (DNA): TGCAGCGCCCAACCTTGGGGGGACGGTGGCTACACCTTC. Protein product: CSAQPWGDGGYTF.

The DNA for the CDR3 is TGCAGCGTTGAACCTCCATCCGGGCATGGCTACACCTTC. This translates into CSVEPPSGHGYTF. This chain connects TRBV29-1 to TRBJ1-2; D not resolved. Per the germline V gene, CDR1 is SQVTM and CDR2 is ANQGSEA. V lost 2 bases and J lost 6, with 13 bases in between. The CDR3 has 13 residues.

In its sample, this clone was seen a few times. V usage is TRBV7-8 and J usage is TRBJ2-7; D is perhaps TRBD1 or TRBD2 (5 bases each). Trimming shortened V by 3 bases and J by 6 bases, and 15 bases separated the two germline ends. Germline CDR1 SGHVS, CDR2 FQNEAQ. The CDR3 runs to 14 residues. The CDR3 protein is CASSFERGPGEQYF. The CDR3 DNA reads TGTGCCAGCAGCTTTGAGAGGGGTCCGGGCGAGCAGTACTTC. Complete variable domain (other parts from reference TRBV7-8 and TRBJ2-7): GAGVSQSPRYKVAKRGQDVALRCDPISGHVSLFWYQQALGQGPEFLTYFQNEAQLDKSGLPSDRFFAERPEGSVSTLKIQRTQQEDSAVYLCASSFERGPGEQYFGPGTRLTVT.

The chain uses TRBV7-3 and TRBJ1-2; a weak D match, TRBD1 (6 bases). Trimming pared 0 bases from V and 0 bases from J, leaving 14 bases between. Per the germline V gene, CDR1 is SGHTA and CDR2 is FQGTGA. This CDR3 comprises 17 residues. The CDR3 region is CASSLTPQQGPNYGYTF. CDR3 coding DNA: TGTGCCAGCAGCTTAACACCCCAACAGGGTCCTAACTATGGCTACACCTTC.

The CDR3 loop is CASSSRDRGVTGELFF. The CDR3 bases are TGTGCCAGCAGCTCCCGGGACAGGGGAGTCACCGGGGAGCTGTTTTTT. V and J are TRBV7-2 and TRBJ2-2; 10 bases line up with TRBD1. The CDR3 is 16 residues long. V lost 4 bases and J lost 4; bases outside the gene matches: 6. CDR1 is SGHTA and CDR2 is FQGNSA in the germline V gene.

V and J are TRBV2 and TRBJ2-7; the match to TRBD2 covers 8 bases. V gave up 1 base and J gave up 4 bases; unmatched junction bases: 6. CDR3 length: 15 amino acids. CDR1 SNHLY and CDR2 FYNNEI come from the germline V gene. CDR3 loop: CASSEEEAGVYEQYF. The CDR3 DNA reads as TGTGCCAGCAGTGAAGAGGAAGCGGGGGTTTACGAGCAGTACTTC. Based on the CDR3 plus reference TRBV2 and TRBJ2-7, the full variable domain is EPEVTQTPSHQVTQMGQEVILRCVPISNHLYFYWYRQILGQKVEFLVSFYNNEISEKSEIFDDQFSVERPDGSNFTLKIRSTKLEDSAMYFCASSEEEAGVYEQYFGPGTRLTVT.

The rearrangement joins TRBV6-5 to TRBJ2-7; D unresolved. Germline assignment: CDR1 MNHEY and CDR2 SVGAGI. Trimming removed 6 bases from V and 0 bases from J, with 6 bases in between. The CDR3 is 12 residues long. The CDR3 sequence: CASSPRSYEQYF. The DNA of the CDR3 is TGTGCCAGCAGCCCCCGCTCCTACGAGCAGTACTTC.

This chain uses TRBV3-1 (or the pseudogene TRBV3-2) with TRBJ2-4; TRBD2 agrees at 10 bases. The CDR3 is made up of 15 amino acids. Germline-derived CDR1 and CDR2 are LGHDT and YNNKEL (reference sequence). The junction had 3 bases not matched to a gene; V was cut back by 2 bases and J by 5 bases. CDR3 loop: CASSQRTSGQNIQYF. DNA of the CDR3: TGTGCCAGCAGCCAACGGACTAGCGGCCAAAACATTCAGTACTTC.

This clone appeared a single time. V usage is TRBV11-3 and J usage is TRBJ2-1; 14 positions agree with TRBD2. The CDR3 is 15 amino acids. The junction had 5 bases not matched to a gene; V was cut back by 4 bases and J by 9 bases. The V gene's germline CDR1 is SGHNT and CDR2 YENEEA. The CDR3 is CASSSGLAGAGEQFF. The CDR3 DNA sequence: TGTGCCAGCAGCTCGGGACTAGCGGGAGCCGGTGAGCAGTTCTTC.

The V and J genes are TRBV30 and TRBJ2-7; D remains unclear. The V gene lost 1 base and the J gene lost 7 bases, with 8 bases spanning the gap. This CDR3 has 11 amino acids. CDR1 is GTSNPN, CDR2 SVGIG, per germline (reference sequence). The DNA for the CDR3 is TGTGCCTGGAGTGCGAACCGGGAGCAGTACTTC. Translation gives CAWSANREQYF.

This clone was seen more than once but under ten times. The chain uses TRBV7-9 and TRBJ1-2; no reliable D call. The CDR3 runs to 17 residues. Trimming removed 4 bases at V and 3 bases at J, with 21 bases between. The germline gives CDR1 SEHNR, CDR2 FQNEAQ (reference sequence). The CDR3 DNA follows: TGTGCCAGCAGCTCCTACCGAACCCAGACGGGCTACTATGGCTACACCTTC. It specifies CASSSYRTQTGYYGYTF. The whole variable domain, remainder taken from reference TRBV7-9 and TRBJ1-2, is DTGVSQNPRHKITKRGQNVTFRCDPISEHNRLYWYRQTLGQGPEFLTYFQNEAQLEKSRLLSDRFSAERPKGSFSTLEIQRTEQGDSAMYLCASSSYRTQTGYYGYTFGSGTRLTVV.

The chain has TRBV6-2 or TRBV6-3 and TRBJ1-6; D ambiguous. Germline values: CDR1 MNHEY, CDR2 SVGEGT. Trimming took off 6 bases at V and 8 bases at J, with 5 bases between the two ends. The CDR3 covers 11 residues. CDR3 sequence (DNA): TGTGCCAGCAGCGAAGATTCACCCCTCCACTTT. Translation gives CASSEDSPLHF.

This clone occurred a few times. The chain combines TRBV7-9 with TRBJ2-3, with 9 bases identical to TRBD2. After removal of 1 base from V and 1 base from J, the junction contained 6 bases not matched to a gene. CDR1 is SEHNR and CDR2 is FQNEAQ in the germline V gene (reference sequence). The CDR3 runs 17 residues. Here the CDR3 DNA reads TGTGCCAGCAGCTTAGGGGTAGCGGGGGCCCGCACAGATACGCAGTATTTT. Translating it yields CASSLGVAGARTDTQYF.

The chain has TRBV7-8 and TRBJ2-5, with TRBD1 identical over 7 bases. Germline V CDR1 and CDR2: SGHVS, FQNEAQ. With 5 bases clipped from V and 0 bases from J, the junction kept 6 bases outside the gene matches. The CDR3 is 15 amino acids. The CDR3 DNA sequence: TGTGCCAGCAGCATGGGACAGACGTACCAAGAGACCCAGTACTTC. Its translation: CASSMGQTYQETQYF.

The chain joins TRBV30 to TRBJ1-4, with a tentative D call TRBD1 (6 bases). The ends were cut back, 3 bases at V and 8 bases at J, with 13 bases in the middle. Looked up from germline, CDR1 is GTSNPN and CDR2 is SVGIG (reference sequence). The CDR3 contains 13 residues. The CDR3 loop reads CAWSVTGKEKLFF. The CDR3 region has the DNA TGTGCCTGGAGCGTAACAGGGAAAGAAAAACTGTTTTTT. Based on the CDR3 plus reference TRBV30 and TRBJ1-4, the full variable domain is SQTIHQWPATLVQPVGSPLSLECTVEGTSNPNLYWYRQAAGRGLQLLFYSVGIGQISSEVPQNLSASRPQDRQFILSSKKLLLSDSGFYLCAWSVTGKEKLFFGSGTQLSVL.

Comment on this clone: One junction end disagrees with the germline gene, perhaps due to a read error. The CDR3 sequence is CASSVEEEGWSDF. DNA for the CDR3: TGTGCCAGCAGCGTAGAGGAGGAAGGCTGGTCGGACTTC. The chain is built from TRBV9 and TRBJ2-5; possibly TRBD2 for D (5 bases). Germline assignment: CDR1 SGDLS and CDR2 YYNGEE. This CDR3 contains 13 residues.

In this sample, this clone turned up a few times. The chain links TRBV7-9 to TRBJ2-1; D is undetermined. The V end lost 2 bases, the J end lost 3 bases, and 8 bases lay between the germline ends. CDR1 SEHNR and CDR2 FQNEAQ come from the germline V gene (reference sequence). There are 14 residues in the CDR3. CDR3 in DNA: TGTGCCAGCAGCTTACAGAACGTCTACAATGAGCAGTTCTTC. Translated, it gives CASSLQNVYNEQFF.

The gene calls are TRBV15 and TRBJ2-7; D is unresolved. Germline V CDR1 and CDR2: LNHNV, YYDKDF (reference sequence). This CDR3 is built from 12 residues. V was cut by 5 bases and J by 4 bases, with 9 bases left in between. In DNA, the CDR3 is TGTGCCACCAGCGCCACTGGGTACGAGCAGTACTTC. Encoded protein: CATSATGYEQYF.

The rearrangement links TRBV11-3 to TRBJ2-1; D remains unclear. CDR3 length: 13 amino acids. V was shortened by 6 bases and J by 2 bases, with 8 bases between the two germline ends. CDR1 SGHNT and CDR2 YENEEA come from the germline V gene. CDR3 nucleotide sequence: TGTGCCAGCAGGATAGGCCCCTACAATGAGCAGTTCTTC. Its translation: CASRIGPYNEQFF. The full variable domain, rest sourced from reference TRBV11-3 and TRBJ2-1, is EAGVVQSPRYKIIEKKQPVAFWCNPISGHNTLYWYLQNLGQGPELLIRYENEEAVDDSQLPKDRFSAERLKGVDSTLKIQPAELGDSAVYLCASRIGPYNEQFFGPGTRLTVL.

The genes are TRBV5-5 and TRBJ1-2; D uncertain. This CDR3 has 12 residues. Trimming shortened V by 4 bases and J by 2 bases, and 6 bases separated the two germline ends. Germline CDR1 SGHKS, CDR2 YYEKEE (reference sequence). The CDR3 nucleotides are TGTGCCAGCAGCCCCGACAACTATGGCTACACCTTC. Its translation: CASSPDNYGYTF.